This T cell receptor beta chain was profiled in a study of shared clonotypes between healthy human individuals. Whole-study results and caveats: Among the subsets, naive ones generally showed larger estimated richness than memory ones. Few donors limited the genetic and exposure-history diversity represented.

As defined, naive CD8 cells were CD45RO-negative and positively selected for CCR7, with terminally differentiated effector memory CD45RA+ cells excluded. This clone was recorded once. What it recognizes is unknown. Clones were read by immunoSEQ multiplex PCR, and TCRdb kept only the in-frame ones, dropping some. The sample lists roughly 2.1 million clones; 85% to 95% were seen once. This CDR3 has 13 amino acids. The V end lost 3 bases, the J end lost 4 bases, and 8 bases lay between the germline ends. Germline V gives CDR1 MNHEY, CDR2 SMNVEV (reference sequence). The genes are TRBV27 and TRBJ2-3, with D hard to call. The sequenced sample consisted of naive CD8+ T cells from PBMCs. This TCR was recovered from a man aged 18 to 30 in good health. Some clones in this sample may be carry-over from other donors' samples. The CDR3 loop is CASSLASADTQYF. CDR3 DNA: TGTGCCAGCAGTTTGGCCTCGGCAGATACGCAGTATTTT.